This T cell receptor (beta chain) was sequenced in a study of long-term antiretroviral therapy in people with HIV (dated by TCRdb to 2022 to 2024). Context from the whole study: Collection of the earliest samples took place about a decade ahead of the 2015 WHO recommendation for immediate ART, at a time when ART was typically delayed until CD4 counts fell. No cross-contamination during QIAcube processing was shown when test extractions of a monoclonal T-cell line were performed alongside 33 polyclonal samples. A total of roughly 200 cryopreserved PBMC samples came from a few dozen adults with confirmed HIV infection and were collected serially over a mean of approximately six years (range 1-12). Of the roughly 31 participants with HIV, more than 10 were female. A retrospective serial study tested whether ART initiation and durable HIV suppression were associated with changes in peripheral blood TRB repertoire composition and diversity. What the study reported, not specific to this receptor: Narrower CDR3 length ranges were observed in HIV repertoires than in controls, and an antigen-experienced repertoire with only a slight naive shift after ART was suggested by the network structure. ART initiation was associated with a significant increase in TRB diversity, but diversity stayed significantly below transplant donor controls even after long-term ART. Owing to limited PBMC availability, only the TCR beta chain was sequenced, without alpha chain pairing. No data were available on ART adherence, viral resistance or therapy changes, limiting inferences about post-ART repertoire changes. Because pre-ART samples had limited cell numbers, unsorted PBMC were profiled rather than sorted CD4+ and CD8+ T cells. At every time point, the repertoire was dominated by expanded TRB clones first identified before ART initiation, although this dominance fluctuated and, in many PLHIV, declined after ART. The samples were dated from about 2004 to 2017, and the ART regimens that were used may be less effective than current ART regimens.

Inclusion was restricted to participants for whom at least one PBMC sample before ART initiation and at least two post-ART samples were available. Treatment was received in the United States of America by all participants with HIV. Cryopreserved samples of about 0.9-11 million PBMC were thawed and washed before DNA extraction. At the time of the earliest PBMC sample for each participant with HIV, ages ranged from about 23 to 60 years. Each participant contributed PBMC samples from 1-4 timepoints before ART initiation and 2-8 timepoints after ART initiation, with a median of 7 samples. Serial HIV viral load, CD4+ T-cell count, ART history and demographic data were obtained for every participant. A Qiagen kit on a QIAcube was used to extract genomic DNA from unsorted PBMC, with samples processed in batches of 12. The immunoSEQ hsTCRB v3.0 assay was used at survey level resolution to sequence the TRB variable region. A depth of roughly 40,000-55,000 T-cell genomes per sample was targeted for TRB sequencing. An Illumina MiSeq with a v3 150-cycle kit was used to sequence the pooled TRB libraries. On the study's bioinformatics: Repertoire analysis was performed in R inside a reproducible Nextflow workflow that covered QC, data transformation and analysis. LymphoSeq2, an R package for AIRR-Seq data exploration, was used to implement custom analyses. A handful of samples that produced fewer than 5000 total TRB sequences were removed, so approximately 170 HIV repertoires were analyzed. Of the 188 retained HIV repertoires, about 61 were collected before and around 130 after ART initiation. Each repertoire was downsampled to 5000 TRB nucleotide sequences, and summary statistics were averaged across 100 downsampling iterations. The analysis kept only TRB sequences whose CDR3 regions were at least seven amino acids long. Diversity was assessed using a clonality score derived from Shannon entropy and using the Gini coefficient. Repertoire networks linked the top 5000 CDR3 amino acid sequences whenever two sequences differed by an edit distance of one. For TRB CDR3 amino acid sequences, GLIPH2 was used to predict antigen specificity groups and MHC restriction. CDR3 amino acid sequences were matched against VDJdb and McPAS-TCR to flag known CMV, EBV, HIV or tissue antigen associations. Pre-ART, post-ART and control groups were compared with Wilcoxon signed-rank tests and Holm-Bonferroni correction. TCRdb limited this immuneACCESS table to in-frame rearrangements with V and J called. A share of clones is missing; checked studies link under half to unresolved V genes, and the rest is unexplained. D and trimming were read from the DNA, whereas the V and J calls and clone size are those reported in that table. Counted in this sample were around 27,000 clones; over 75% of them appeared once. The top ten clonotypes cover under 7% of the sample.

V is reduced by 3 bases and J by 10 bases, leaving a spacing of 10 bases between them. The CDR3, from cysteine to phenylalanine, totals 11 residues. CDR3 DNA only is kept here, 33 bases in frame from base 1. Via the germline V gene, CDR1 is SGDLS and CDR2 YYNGEE. Comments on this clone: The clone's antigen remains unknown. Base qualities are not provided; no much larger clone lies one nucleotide away.

Source: unsorted PBMCs, taken 1.1 years before starting antiretroviral therapy. The rearranged segments are TRBV9 and TRBJ1-1; the D gene is not confidently resolved. This sequence originates from a woman in her twenties or thirties with HIV. The CDR3 protein: CASSGVYGAFF. The base sequence is TGTGCCAGCAGCGGGGTCTACGGAGCTTTCTTT.